The 13 T cell receptor beta chains given below trace back to one sample, sequenced in a study of blood T cell repertoires in COVID-19. Here immunoSEQ multiplex PCR was the method, and the copy in TCRdb shows in-frame clones only, minus some. This sample carries about 210,000 clones, under 90% of them seen once, and the ten largest clones take under 3%. The specimen sequenced was peripheral blood. These receptors all come from a woman in her 40s with active or convalescent COVID-19.

The J gene is TRBJ2-7, the V gene TRBV6-5; 7 nucleotides align to TRBD1. CDR3 length: 16 amino acids. The V gene end was trimmed by 0 bases and the J gene end by 3 bases; junction bases not matched to a gene: 8. Germline CDR1 reads MNHEY; CDR2 reads SVGAGI. CDR3 in DNA: TGTGCCAGCAGTTACTCGGGGACAGATAATTACTACGAGCAGTACTTC. This encodes CASSYSGTDNYYEQYF.

This clone was found once. The gene calls are TRBV6-5 and TRBJ1-2; weak D call: TRBD1 (5 bases). The V end lost 6 bases, the J end lost 1 base, and 9 bases lay between the germline ends. Germline CDR1 is MNHEY and CDR2 is SVGAGI. CDR3 size: 13 residues. CDR3 sequence (DNA): TGTGCCAGCAGGCCCGGGGGTAACTATGGCTACACCTTC. Residues: CASRPGGNYGYTF.

V usage is TRBV5-6 and J usage is TRBJ1-4; 8 bases are a match to TRBD1. V lost 3 bases to trimming and J lost 8 bases; unmatched junction nucleotides: 12. CDR3 length: 16 residues. Germline V gene data show CDR1 as SGHDT and CDR2 as YYEEEE. For the CDR3, the DNA is TGTGCCAGCAGCTCAGGGGGCGGGGGCCGCGGCGAAAAACTGTTTTTT. The encoded protein is CASSSGGGGRGEKLFF. Supplemented by reference TRBV5-6 and TRBJ1-4, the full variable domain reads DAGVTQSPTHLIKTRGQQVTLRCSPKSGHDTVSWYQQALGQGPQFIFQYYEEEERQRGNFPDRFSGHQFPNYSSELNVNALLLGDSALYLCASSSGGGGRGEKLFFGSGTQLSVL.

The rearrangement links TRBV3-1 (or the pseudogene TRBV3-2) to TRBJ1-4; 8 positions agree with TRBD1. The CDR3 covers 16 residues. CDR1 LGHDT and CDR2 YNNKEL come from the germline V gene (reference sequence). After removal of 2 bases from V and 7 bases from J, the junction contained 9 bases not matched to a gene. The CDR3 reads CASSQSNGQGGEKLFF. For the CDR3, the DNA is TGTGCCAGCAGCCAAAGTAACGGACAGGGAGGTGAAAAACTGTTTTTT.

This clone was seen once. The chain joins TRBV3-1 (or the pseudogene TRBV3-2) to TRBJ2-5; 7 bases are a match to TRBD2. The CDR3 is 13 residues long. In germline, CDR1 is LGHDT, CDR2 YNNKEL (reference sequence). V was pared by 4 bases and J by 5 bases, with 4 bases of the junction left unmatched. The CDR3 nucleotides read TGTGCCAGCAGCCCAAGCGGGGAGGAGACCCAGTACTTC. This codes for CASSPSGEETQYF.

This sequence joins TRBV12-3 or TRBV12-4 and TRBJ2-1, with D uncertain. V shed 5 bases and J shed 10 bases, with 12 bases lying between them. This CDR3 is 12 amino acids long. CDR3: CASSPGKWEQFF. For the CDR3, the DNA is TGTGCCAGCAGTCCCGGTAAGTGGGAGCAGTTCTTC.

In this sample, this clone turned up many times. V is TRBV6-2 or TRBV6-3 and J is TRBJ1-5; TRBD1 is a possible D gene (6 bases). With 4 bases removed from V and 2 bases from J, the gap between germline ends came to 12 bases. The CDR3 covers 15 residues. CDR1 is MNHEY, CDR2 SVGEGT, per germline. The chain's CDR3 is CASSSHRVGNQPQHF. CDR3 bases: TGTGCCAGCAGTTCCCACAGGGTAGGCAATCAGCCCCAGCATTTT.

The V gene is TRBV6-4, the J gene TRBJ1-3; D not certain. Germline CDR1 and CDR2: MRHNA and SNTAGT. The CDR3 runs 20 residues. Trimming took 0 bases from V and 0 from J, leaving 21 bases between them. The CDR3 DNA reads as TGTGCCAGCAGTGACTCCACCCGAGTGACTCCCCCAAGCTCTGGAAACACCATATATTTT. Its translation: CASSDSTRVTPPSSGNTIYF.

The chain links TRBV28 to TRBJ2-2; D possibly corresponds to TRBD1 (8 bases). This CDR3 has 19 amino acids. Deletions cut 5 bases from V and 2 bases from J, with 24 bases between. Per the germline V gene, CDR1 is MDHEN and CDR2 is SYDVKM. The DNA of the CDR3 is TGTGCCAGCAGTCCCTCCTTTACAGCGGGACAGGACAACACCGGGGAGCTGTTTTTT. It codes for CASSPSFTAGQDNTGELFF.

The chain is built from TRBV10-3 and TRBJ1-1; D is possibly TRBD1 (5 bases). V was cut by 5 bases and J by 4 bases, with 14 bases left in between. CDR1 ENHRY and CDR2 SYGVKD come from the germline V gene. The CDR3 runs to 14 residues. Here the CDR3 DNA reads TGTGCCATCAGTCCCCCCGGGGGAGGCACTGAAGCTTTCTTT. Translating it yields CAISPPGGGTEAFF.

The chain has TRBV28 and TRBJ1-6; 8 bases align to TRBD1. The trim removed 3 bases at V and 10 bases at J, leaving 5 bases unmatched. There are 14 residues in the CDR3. The germline gives CDR1 MDHEN, CDR2 SYDVKM. The CDR3 is CASSFLSGGSPLHF. Written as DNA, the CDR3 is TGTGCCAGCAGTTTTCTGTCAGGGGGCTCACCCCTCCACTTT.

This clone was counted a single time. The rearrangement joins TRBV10-1 to TRBJ2-7; TRBD2 aligns across 7 bases. Germline CDR1 is WNHNN and CDR2 is SYGVQD (reference sequence). V gave up 3 bases and J gave up 2 bases; unmatched junction bases: 10. This CDR3 has 16 residues. CDR3 in DNA: TGCGCCAGCAGTGACCTAGCGGAAACGCGTCCCTACGAGCAGTACTTC. This codes for CASSDLAETRPYEQYF.

The rearrangement uses TRBV5-4 and TRBJ2-7, with 7 bases that match TRBD1. Germline CDR1 and CDR2: SGHNT and YYREEE (reference sequence). The CDR3 sequence is 12 residues long. V shed 6 bases, J shed 7 bases, and the junction held 7 bases outside the gene matches. The chain's CDR3 is CASTLGGGEQYF. DNA of the CDR3: TGTGCCAGCACCCTAGGGGGCGGTGAGCAGTACTTC.